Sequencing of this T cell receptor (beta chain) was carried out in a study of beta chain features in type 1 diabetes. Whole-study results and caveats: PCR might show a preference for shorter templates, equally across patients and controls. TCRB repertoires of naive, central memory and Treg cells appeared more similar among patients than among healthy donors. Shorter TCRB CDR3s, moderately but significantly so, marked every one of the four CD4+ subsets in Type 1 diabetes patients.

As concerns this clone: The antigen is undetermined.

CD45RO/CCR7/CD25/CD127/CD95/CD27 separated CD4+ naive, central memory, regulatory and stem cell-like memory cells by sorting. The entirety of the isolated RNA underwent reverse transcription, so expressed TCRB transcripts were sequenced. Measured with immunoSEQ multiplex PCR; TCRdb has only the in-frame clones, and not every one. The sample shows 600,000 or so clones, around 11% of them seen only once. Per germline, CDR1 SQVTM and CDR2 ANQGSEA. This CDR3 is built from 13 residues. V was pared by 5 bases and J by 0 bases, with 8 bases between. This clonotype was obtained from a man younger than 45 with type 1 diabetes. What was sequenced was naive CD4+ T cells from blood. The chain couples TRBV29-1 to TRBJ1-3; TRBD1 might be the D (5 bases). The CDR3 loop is CSVIGASGNTIYF. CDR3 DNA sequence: TGCAGCGTTATTGGGGCCTCTGGAAACACCATATATTTT.